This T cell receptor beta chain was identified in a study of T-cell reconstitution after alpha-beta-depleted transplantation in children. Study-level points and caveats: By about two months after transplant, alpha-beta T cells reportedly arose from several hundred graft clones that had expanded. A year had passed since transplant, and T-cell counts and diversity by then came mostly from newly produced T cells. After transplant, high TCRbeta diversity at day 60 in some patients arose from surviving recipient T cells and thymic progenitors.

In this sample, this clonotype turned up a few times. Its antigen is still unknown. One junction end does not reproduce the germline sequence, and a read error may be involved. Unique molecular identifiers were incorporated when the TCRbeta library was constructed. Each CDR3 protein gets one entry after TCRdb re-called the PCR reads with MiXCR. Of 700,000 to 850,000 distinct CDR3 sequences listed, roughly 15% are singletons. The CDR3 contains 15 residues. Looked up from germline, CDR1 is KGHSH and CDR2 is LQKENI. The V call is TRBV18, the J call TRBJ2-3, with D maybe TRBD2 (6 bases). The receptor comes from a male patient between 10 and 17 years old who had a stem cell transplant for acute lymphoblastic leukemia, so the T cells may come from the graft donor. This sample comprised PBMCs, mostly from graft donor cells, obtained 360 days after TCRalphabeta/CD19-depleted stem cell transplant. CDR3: CASSPGTLSTDTQYF. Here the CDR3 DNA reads TGCGCCAGCAGCCCCGGGACTCTGAGCACAGATACGCAGTATTTT.